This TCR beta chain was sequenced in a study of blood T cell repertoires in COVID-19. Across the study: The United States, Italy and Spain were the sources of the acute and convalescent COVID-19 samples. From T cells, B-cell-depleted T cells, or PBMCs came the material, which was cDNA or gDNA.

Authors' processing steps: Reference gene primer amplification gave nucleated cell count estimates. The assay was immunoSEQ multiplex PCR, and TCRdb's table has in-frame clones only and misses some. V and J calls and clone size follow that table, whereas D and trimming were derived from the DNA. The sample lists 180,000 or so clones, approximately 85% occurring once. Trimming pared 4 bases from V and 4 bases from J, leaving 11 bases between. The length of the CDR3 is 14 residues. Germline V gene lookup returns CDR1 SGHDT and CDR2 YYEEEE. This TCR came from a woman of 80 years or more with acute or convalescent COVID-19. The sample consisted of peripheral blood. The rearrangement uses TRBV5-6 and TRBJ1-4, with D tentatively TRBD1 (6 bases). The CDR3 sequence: CASSAQGNNEKLFF. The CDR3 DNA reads TGTGCCAGCAGCGCCCAGGGGAATAATGAAAAACTGTTTTTT.